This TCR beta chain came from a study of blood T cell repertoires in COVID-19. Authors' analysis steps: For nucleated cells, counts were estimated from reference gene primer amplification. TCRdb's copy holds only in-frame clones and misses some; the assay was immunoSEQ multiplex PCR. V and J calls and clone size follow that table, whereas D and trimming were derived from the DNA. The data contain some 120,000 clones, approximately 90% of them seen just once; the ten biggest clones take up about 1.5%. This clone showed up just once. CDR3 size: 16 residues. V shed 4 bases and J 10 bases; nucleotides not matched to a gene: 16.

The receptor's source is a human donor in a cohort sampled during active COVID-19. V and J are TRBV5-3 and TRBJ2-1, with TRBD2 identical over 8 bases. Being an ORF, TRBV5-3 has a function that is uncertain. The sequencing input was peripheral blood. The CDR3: CARSTNREGCRPEQFF. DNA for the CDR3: TGTGCCAGAAGCACGAACCGGGAGGGGTGCCGTCCGGAGCAGTTCTTC.